Presented here are 5 T cell receptor beta chains from one specimen sequenced in a study of cytomegalovirus exposure and HLA in healthy donors. Assay: immunoSEQ multiplex PCR; the TCRdb copy retains only in-frame clones and omits some. Of about 240,000 clones listed, 75% to 90% were seen once; the top ten hold about 1.2%. Sequencing input: PBMCs. These receptors were collected from a woman aged 25-40 years in good health and CMV-seropositive.

The chain employs TRBV9 and TRBJ2-3; 8 positions agree with TRBD1. V lost 3 bases, J lost 7 bases, and 10 bases stayed unmatched. CDR1 and CDR2 from the germline V gene are SGDLS and YYNGEE. The CDR3 spans 15 residues. DNA of the CDR3: TGTGCCAGCAGCGCAACCGGACAGGGCGATAATACGCAGTATTTT. Translated, it gives CASSATGQGDNTQYF.

This clone was detected only once. The chain couples TRBV11-2 to TRBJ2-1; a weak D match, TRBD2 (6 bases). From germline, CDR1 is SGHAT and CDR2 FQNNGV. The CDR3 consists of 14 residues. Deletions cut 4 bases from V and 4 bases from J, with 11 bases between. The CDR3 region has the DNA TGTGCCAGCAGCTGGGGAGGTATATACAATGAGCAGTTCTTC. It specifies CASSWGGIYNEQFF.

The rearrangement uses TRBV11-3 and TRBJ2-1; TRBD2 matches at 11 bases. Germline V gene lookup returns CDR1 SGHNT and CDR2 YENEEA. V shed 5 bases and J 4 bases; nucleotides not matched to a gene: 13. This CDR3 region has 18 residues. The DNA of the CDR3 is TGTGCCAGCAGCAAAGAGGTCTGGGGGACTAGCGGTTACAATGAGCAGTTCTTC. It encodes CASSKEVWGTSGYNEQFF.

This clone was picked up one time. The gene calls are TRBV5-4 and TRBJ2-7; D may be TRBD1 (6 bases). Germline-derived CDR1 and CDR2 are SGHNT and YYREEE (reference sequence). Trimming stripped 4 bases from V and 5 bases from J, with 10 bases between. The CDR3 runs to 12 residues. The DNA of the CDR3 is TGTGCCAGCAGCGGAAACAGGGACGAGCAGTACTTC. Translation: CASSGNRDEQYF.

The CDR3 protein is CASSPLDRGEVSNQPQHF. CDR3 nucleotides: TGTGCCAGCAGTCCACTTGACAGGGGCGAAGTTAGCAATCAGCCCCAGCATTTT. V is TRBV6-4 and J is TRBJ1-5; 8 bases map to TRBD1. The CDR3 contains 18 residues. Germline CDR1 MRHNA, CDR2 SNTAGT. J gave up 0 bases and V 5 bases, and 12 bases lay outside the gene matches.